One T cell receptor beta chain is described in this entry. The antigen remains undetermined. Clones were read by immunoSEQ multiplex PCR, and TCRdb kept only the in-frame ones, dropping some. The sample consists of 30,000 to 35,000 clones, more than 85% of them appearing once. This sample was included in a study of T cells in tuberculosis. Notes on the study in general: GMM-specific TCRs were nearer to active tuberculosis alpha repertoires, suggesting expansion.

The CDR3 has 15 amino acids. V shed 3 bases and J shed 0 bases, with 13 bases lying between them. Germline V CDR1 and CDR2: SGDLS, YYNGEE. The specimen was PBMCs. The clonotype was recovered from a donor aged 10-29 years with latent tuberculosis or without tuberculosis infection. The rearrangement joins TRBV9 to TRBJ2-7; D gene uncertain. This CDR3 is CASSATPLGSYEQYF. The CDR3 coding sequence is TGTGCCAGCAGCGCGACTCCCTTAGGCTCCTACGAGCAGTACTTC. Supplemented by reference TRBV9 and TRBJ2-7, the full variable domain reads DSGVTQTPKHLITATGQRVTLRCSPRSGDLSVYWYQQSLDQGLQFLIQYYNGEERAKGNILERFSAQQFPDLHSELNLSSLELGDSALYFCASSATPLGSYEQYFGPGTRLTVT.